This T cell receptor (beta chain) derives from a study of blood T cell repertoires in COVID-19. Original handling: From reference gene primer amplification, estimates of nucleated cell counts were derived. Profiled with immunoSEQ multiplex PCR; TCRdb holds only in-frame clones, not every one. That table gives V, J and clone size, and the DNA gave D and trimming. The data show a few hundred thousand clones, with 85% to 90% seen just once and around 1% held by the top ten. V lost 0 bases, J lost 4 bases, and 13 bases lay in between. The germline gives CDR1 SGHRS, CDR2 YFSETQ. CDR3 length: 15 amino acids.

The rearrangement joins TRBV5-1 to TRBJ1-1; TRBD1 is a possible D gene (6 bases). The TCR comes from a man between 18 and 29 years old who had recovered from COVID-19. Sequences were obtained from PBMCs or T cells enriched from blood (not recorded which). The CDR3 DNA reads as TGCGCCAGCAGCTTGGGGCAGGGGTTCTCCACTGAAGCTTTCTTT. This gives the protein CASSLGQGFSTEAFF.